Listed below are T cell receptor beta chains from one sample, sequenced in a study of cytomegalovirus exposure and HLA in healthy donors. Generated by immunoSEQ multiplex PCR, the TCRdb table keeps only in-frame clones and is missing some. The sample contains around 210,000 clones, roughly 78% of which appear only once. The source material was PBMCs. These receptors were taken from a boy between 10 and 17 years old in good health and CMV-seronegative. Both conserved end residues are part of each CDR3. Each record gives: J gene, V gene, clone size, D gene, CDR3 protein, CDR3 DNA. A D gene is named only where the DNA matches it firmly. Rows may omit the clone size; those that give it use once, few, many or a size class.

J: TRBJ1-2; V: TRBV6-4; size: .; D: .; CDR3: CASSDSYRDNLNYGYTF; DNA: TGTGCCAGCAGTGACTCCTATCGGGACAACCTTAACTATGGCTACACCTTC
J: TRBJ1-2; V: TRBV10-3; size: .; D: TRBD1; CDR3: CAISDGQGVGYTF; DNA: TGTGCCATCAGTGACGGACAGGGCGTTGGTTACACCTTC
J: TRBJ1-5; V: TRBV6-7; size: .; D: .; CDR3: CASSYSGGRGNQPQHF; DNA: TGTGCCAGCAGTTACTCAGGAGGGCGGGGGAATCAGCCCCAGCATTTT
J: TRBJ1-3; V: TRBV25-1; size: few; D: .; CDR3: CASSIGGDTIYF; DNA: TGTGCCAGCAGTATAGGGGGGGACACCATATATTTT
J: TRBJ1-4; V: TRBV10-3; size: .; D: .; CDR3: CAISDQANPPGEKLFF; DNA: TGTGCCATCAGTGACCAGGCGAACCCCCCTGGTGAAAAACTGTTTTTT
J: TRBJ1-2; V: TRBV5-4; size: .; D: .; CDR3: CASSFWAARYYGYTF; DNA: TGTGCCAGCAGCTTTTGGGCAGCCCGCTACTATGGCTACACCTTC
J: TRBJ1-1; V: TRBV5-4; size: .; D: .; CDR3: CASSLKTPMNTEAFF; DNA: TGTGCCAGCAGCTTAAAGACACCCATGAACACTGAAGCTTTCTTT
J: TRBJ1-6; V: TRBV30; size: .; D: .; CDR3: CAWSVGVVGGPQGTLHF; DNA: TGTGCCTGGAGTGTAGGGGTTGTCGGCGGGCCCCAGGGGACCCTCCACTTT
J: TRBJ2-7; V: TRBV5-1; size: .; D: .; CDR3: CASSIGQTYEQYF; DNA: TGCGCCAGCAGCATCGGACAGACCTACGAGCAGTACTTC
J: TRBJ2-1; V: TRBV15; size: .; D: TRBD2; CDR3: CATSLRLAGGDEQFF; DNA: TGTGCCACCAGCCTCAGACTAGCGGGAGGAGATGAGCAGTTCTTC
J: TRBJ1-1; V: TRBV28; size: .; D: .; CDR3: CASSSQGFGTEAFF; DNA: TGTGCCAGCAGTTCTCAGGGGTTCGGCACTGAAGCTTTCTTT
J: TRBJ2-3; V: TRBV9; size: .; D: .; CDR3: CASSVASGQYPDTQYF; DNA: TGTGCCAGCAGCGTAGCCTCGGGACAATACCCAGATACGCAGTATTTT
J: TRBJ1-2; V: TRBV27; size: .; D: TRBD1; CDR3: CASRDLVDRANYGYTF; DNA: TGTGCCAGCAGGGACCTCGTGGACAGGGCAAACTATGGCTACACCTTC